This TCR beta chain came from a study of identical twins. Study-wide points: Within twin pairs, the out-of-frame alpha sequences they shared showed excess low generation probability. The study drew conclusions from cross-sectional statistical analysis, not from following the same donors.

This CDR3 has 13 amino acids. V shed 10 bases, J shed 5 bases, and the junction held 9 bases outside the gene matches. Looked up from germline, CDR1 is LNHDA and CDR2 is SQIVND (reference sequence). About this clonotype itself: The target antigen is unknown.

TCRdb fed the 5' RACE reads into MiXCR, producing one record per CDR3 protein. The sample yields under 300,000 distinct CDR3 sequences, 6% to 7% seen once. This same sample was also part of a study on T cells expressing NK-cell markers. From that second work: Clarity on HCMV specificity was lacking for the expanded NKG2C+ T cell clones.

The V call is TRBV19, the J call TRBJ2-7; 9 bases line up with TRBD2. Sample: CD8+ T cells sorted from blood. The clonotype originates from a woman between 18 and 29 years old in good health. The CDR3 sequence is CAITAGGLHEQYF. CDR3 sequence (DNA): TGTGCCATCACAGCGGGAGGCTTGCACGAGCAGTACTTC.